The clone carrying this T cell receptor beta chain was seen more than once but under ten times. Its antigen is currently unknown. Construction of TCR beta libraries was performed using quantitative 5'-RACE with molecular barcodes. From the 5' RACE reads, TCRdb called clonotypes with MiXCR, one entry per CDR3 protein. This table has under 400,000 distinct CDR3 sequences, 11% appearing once. This record belongs to a study of CD8 T cells in ankylosing spondylitis. Study-level findings and limits: Matched ankylosing spondylitis synovial fluid reportedly contained a significantly enriched population of disease-linked clones. Past studies reported some motif variants in reactive arthritis synovial fluid and blood. CD8+ cells made up the disease-linked clones, which were relatively rare in peripheral blood.

The CDR3 covers 15 residues. Germline loops: CDR1 ENHRY, CDR2 SYGVKD. Trimming at V came to 5 bases and at J to 5 bases, leaving 5 bases not matched to a gene. The source is a female donor with ankylosing spondylitis or in good health (not recorded which). The material sequenced was blood, either unsorted or a sorted T cell fraction (not recorded which). The chain employs TRBV10-3 and TRBJ2-5; the match to TRBD2 covers 13 bases. CDR3 sequence: CAISPRLAGGETQYF. The DNA for the CDR3 is TGTGCCATCAGTCCTCGACTAGCGGGGGGTGAGACCCAGTACTTC.